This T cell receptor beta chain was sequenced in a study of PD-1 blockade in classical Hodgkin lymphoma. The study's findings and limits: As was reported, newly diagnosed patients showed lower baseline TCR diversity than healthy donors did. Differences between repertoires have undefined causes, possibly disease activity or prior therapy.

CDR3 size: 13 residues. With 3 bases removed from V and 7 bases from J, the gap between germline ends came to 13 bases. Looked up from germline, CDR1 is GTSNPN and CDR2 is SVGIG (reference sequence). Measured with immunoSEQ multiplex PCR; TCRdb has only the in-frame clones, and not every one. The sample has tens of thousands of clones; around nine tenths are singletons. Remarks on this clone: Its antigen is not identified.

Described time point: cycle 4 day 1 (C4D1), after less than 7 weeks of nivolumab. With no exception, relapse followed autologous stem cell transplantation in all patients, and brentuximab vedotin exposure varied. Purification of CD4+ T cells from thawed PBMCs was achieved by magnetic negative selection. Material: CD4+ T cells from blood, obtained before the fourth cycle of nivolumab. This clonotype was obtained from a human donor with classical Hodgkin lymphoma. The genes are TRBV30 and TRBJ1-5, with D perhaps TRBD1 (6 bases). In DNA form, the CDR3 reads TGTGCCTGGAGAACGGCAGGGGAACAGCCCCAGCATTTT. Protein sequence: CAWRTAGEQPQHF.